The 18 T cell receptor beta chains reported below all come from one sample, sequenced in a study of T cell changes during pregnancy in multiple sclerosis. Libraries were prepared by immunoSEQ multiplex PCR; TCRdb keeps only in-frame clonotypes and omits some of them. The table lists about 64,000 clones, roughly 88% of them singletons. Sample: peripheral blood, taken in the second trimester of pregnancy. The source of these receptors is a female donor with multiple sclerosis, enrolled in a pregnancy study.

The chain joins TRBV19 to TRBJ1-5, with TRBD1 matching 8 bases. The trim removed 1 base at V and 7 bases at J, leaving 6 bases unmatched. The CDR3 sequence is 15 residues long. The germline CDR1 and CDR2 sequences are LNHDA and SQIVND (reference sequence). CDR3 protein: CASSIGQGPGQPQHF. CDR3 nucleotides: TGTGCCAGTAGTATAGGACAGGGGCCTGGGCAGCCCCAGCATTTT.

This chain joins TRBV4-3 and TRBJ1-1, with 8 bases that match TRBD1. The germline CDR1 and CDR2 sequences are LGHNA and YSLEER. Trimming at V came to 2 bases and at J to 4 bases, leaving 3 bases not matched to a gene. This CDR3 contains 14 residues. CDR3 protein: CASSQRQGFTEAFF. In DNA form, the CDR3 reads TGCGCCAGCAGCCAACGACAGGGGTTCACTGAAGCTTTCTTT.

This chain joins TRBV5-1 and TRBJ1-1, with D possibly being TRBD1 (6 bases). Trimming removed 0 bases at V and 0 bases at J, with 21 bases between. The germline V gene has CDR1 SGHRS and CDR2 YFSETQ. The CDR3 contains 19 residues. CDR3 in DNA: TGCGCCAGCAGCTTGGCCCCCAAACAGACAGGTTCCTTGAACACTGAAGCTTTCTTT. This sequence encodes CASSLAPKQTGSLNTEAFF.

This chain uses TRBV2 with TRBJ2-7, with D possibly being TRBD1 (6 bases). Trimming cost V 6 bases and J 3 bases, with 15 bases left between them. This CDR3 contains 14 residues. The germline V gene encodes CDR1 SNHLY and CDR2 FYNNEI. CDR3 loop: CASSDRTEIYEQYF. DNA of the CDR3: TGTGCCAGCAGCGACAGGACAGAAATCTACGAGCAGTACTTC.

The chain recombines TRBV5-4 with TRBJ1-3; possibly TRBD1 for D (6 bases). The CDR3 spans 14 residues. The V end was cut by 0 bases, the J end by 8 bases, with 12 bases between. Germline values: CDR1 SGHNT, CDR2 YYREEE (reference sequence). CDR3 residues: CASSLGGLPDTIYF. The DNA of the CDR3 is TGTGCCAGCAGCTTGGGGGGGCTCCCGGACACCATATATTTT. The entire variable domain, with the rest obtained from reference TRBV5-4 and TRBJ1-3, is as follows: ETGVTQSPTHLIKTRGQQVTLRCSSQSGHNTVSWYQQALGQGPQFIFQYYREEENGRGNFPPRFSGLQFPNYSSELNVNALELDDSALYLCASSLGGLPDTIYFGEGSWLTVV.

The chain combines TRBV28 with TRBJ2-2, with D possibly being TRBD1 (5 bases). Germline V lookup: CDR1 MDHEN, CDR2 SYDVKM. This CDR3 region has 14 residues. Between the trimmed V and J ends, which lost 7 bases and 1 base, there was a span of 10 bases. The CDR3 loop is CASKDGQNTGELFF. The CDR3 nucleotides are TGTGCCAGCAAGGACGGACAGAACACCGGGGAGCTGTTTTTT.

The rearrangement joins TRBV6-1 to TRBJ1-4; 9 nucleotides match TRBD1. The CDR3 sequence is 15 residues long. Germline V gives CDR1 MNHNS, CDR2 SASEGT. V gave up 0 bases and J gave up 8 bases; unmatched junction bases: 4. The CDR3 coding sequence is TGTGCCAGCAGTGAAGCGTGGACAGGGGACGAAAAACTGTTTTTT. It codes for CASSEAWTGDEKLFF.

V gene TRBV30 combines with J gene TRBJ2-1; 7 bases fit TRBD1. The V gene's germline CDR1 is GTSNPN and CDR2 SVGIG (reference sequence). The CDR3 has 11 residues. V was pared by 2 bases and J by 15 bases, with 7 bases of the junction left unmatched. The CDR3 region is CAWSKGAGGFF. The CDR3, as DNA: TGTGCCTGGAGTAAGGGGGCTGGTGGGTTCTTC.

V is TRBV5-1 and J is TRBJ1-4; D is unresolved. V lost 0 bases to trimming and J lost 7 bases, with 13 bases between them. The V gene's germline CDR1 is SGHRS and CDR2 YFSETQ. This CDR3 is built from 15 residues. CDR3 coding DNA: TGCGCCAGCAGCTTGGGGGCACCGGCGACTGAAAAACTGTTTTTT. Translated: CASSLGAPATEKLFF. Filled out from reference TRBV5-1 and TRBJ1-4, the complete variable domain reads KAGVTQTPRYLIKTRGQQVTLSCSPISGHRSVSWYQQTPGQGLQFLFEYFSETQRNKGNFPGRFSGRQFSNSRSEMNVSTLELGDSALYLCASSLGAPATEKLFFGSGTQLSVL.

The chain is built from TRBV30 and TRBJ2-5; D perhaps matches TRBD2 (5 bases). This CDR3 region has 14 residues. CDR1 GTSNPN and CDR2 SVGIG come from the germline V gene (reference sequence). V was shortened by 2 bases and J by 5 bases, with 15 bases between the two germline ends. The CDR3 nucleotides read TGTGCCTGGAGTATCGACGGGGAAGGGGAGACCCAGTACTTC. Translating gives CAWSIDGEGETQYF.

V is TRBV2 and J is TRBJ1-6, with 9 bases that match TRBD1. CDR1 and CDR2 (germline): SNHLY, FYNNEI. The CDR3 is made up of 15 amino acids. The junction had 8 bases not matched to a gene; V was cut back by 5 bases and J by 9 bases. The CDR3 region is CASSLQGAWGSPLHF. In DNA form, the CDR3 reads TGTGCCAGCAGTCTACAGGGGGCTTGGGGTTCACCCCTCCACTTT.

This chain joins TRBV1 and TRBJ1-1; the D call of TRBD1 is as the table states it, not checked on the DNA. TRBV1 is listed as a pseudogene. The CDR3 runs to 17 residues. The CDR3 DNA reads TGCACCAGCAGCCAAGGCTACAGGGGCGTCATGAACACTGAAGCTTTCTTT. Its translation is CTSSQGYRGVMNTEAFF.

The CDR3 bases are TGTGCCAGCAGATTACAGGGGGCTCATAATGAAAAACTGTTTTTT. Amino acids: CASRLQGAHNEKLFF. The J gene is TRBJ1-4, the V gene TRBV6-5; 9 bases line up with TRBD1. The germline V gene has CDR1 MNHEY and CDR2 SVGAGI. Germline trimming cut 6 bases from V and 4 bases from J; bases unmatched to any gene: 6. The CDR3 is made up of 15 amino acids.

V gene TRBV4-2 combines with J gene TRBJ2-1; 10 nucleotides agree with TRBD2. Germline assignment: CDR1 LGHNA and CDR2 YNFKEQ. After removal of 0 bases from V and 5 bases from J, the junction contained 1 base not matched to a gene. CDR3 size: 15 residues. The CDR3 region has the DNA TGTGCCAGCAGCCAAGAAGCGGGGGGGCACAATGAGCAGTTCTTC. This sequence encodes CASSQEAGGHNEQFF.

This chain connects TRBV6-5 to TRBJ1-6; TRBD1 matches at 9 bases. Per germline, CDR1 MNHEY and CDR2 SVGAGI. This CDR3 spans 16 amino acids. The junction had 1 base not matched to a gene; V was cut back by 0 bases and J by 4 bases. The CDR3 sequence: CASSYSGTGYNSPLHF. CDR3 sequence (DNA): TGTGCCAGCAGTTACTCCGGGACAGGGTATAATTCACCCCTCCACTTT.

CDR3 nucleotide sequence: TGTGCCAGTTCTCGACAGGGGATGAATTCACCCCTCCACTTT. It codes for CASSRQGMNSPLHF. V and J are TRBV19 and TRBJ1-6, with 8 positions matching TRBD1. Germline CDR1 reads LNHDA; CDR2 reads SQIVND (reference sequence). After removal of 8 bases from V and 7 bases from J, the junction contained 7 bases not matched to a gene. The length of the CDR3 is 14 residues.

The chain recombines TRBV19 with TRBJ2-5, with 9 bases identical to TRBD2. The CDR3 contains 15 residues. Looked up from germline, CDR1 is LNHDA and CDR2 is SQIVND (reference sequence). J lost 0 bases, V lost 6 bases, and 5 bases had no gene match. This CDR3 is CASSGGGAHQETQYF. CDR3 nucleotides: TGTGCCAGTAGCGGCGGGGGGGCCCACCAAGAGACCCAGTACTTC.

The genes are TRBV19 and TRBJ1-1; 7 nucleotides agree with TRBD1. The V gene end was trimmed by 1 base and the J gene end by 5 bases; junction bases not matched to a gene: 10. CDR1 and CDR2 from the germline V gene are LNHDA and SQIVND (reference sequence). The CDR3 is made up of 16 amino acids. CDR3 nucleotide sequence: TGTGCCAGTAGTATAGCCATTACAGGGGTGAGGACTGAAGCTTTCTTT. Its protein product is CASSIAITGVRTEAFF.